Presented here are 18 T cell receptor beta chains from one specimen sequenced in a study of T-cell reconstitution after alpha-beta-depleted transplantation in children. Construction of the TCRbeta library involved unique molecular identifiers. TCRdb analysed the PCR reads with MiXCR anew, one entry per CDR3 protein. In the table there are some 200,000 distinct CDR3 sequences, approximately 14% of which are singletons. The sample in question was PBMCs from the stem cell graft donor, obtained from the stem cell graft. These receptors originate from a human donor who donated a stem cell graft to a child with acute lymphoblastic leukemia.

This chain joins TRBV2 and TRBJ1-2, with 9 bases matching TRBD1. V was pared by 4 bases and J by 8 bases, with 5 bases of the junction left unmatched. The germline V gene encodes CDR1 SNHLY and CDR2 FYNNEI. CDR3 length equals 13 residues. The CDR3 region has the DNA TGTGCCAGCAGTGTACAGGGGGCGAGAGGCTACACCTTC. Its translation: CASSVQGARGYTF.

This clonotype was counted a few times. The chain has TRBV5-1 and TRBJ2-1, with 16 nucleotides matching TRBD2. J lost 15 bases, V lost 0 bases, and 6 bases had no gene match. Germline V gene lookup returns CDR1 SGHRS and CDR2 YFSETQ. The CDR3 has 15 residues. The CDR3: CASSLEGTSGRGLFF. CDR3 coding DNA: TGCGCCAGCAGCTTGGAGGGGACTAGCGGGAGGGGGCTGTTCTTC.

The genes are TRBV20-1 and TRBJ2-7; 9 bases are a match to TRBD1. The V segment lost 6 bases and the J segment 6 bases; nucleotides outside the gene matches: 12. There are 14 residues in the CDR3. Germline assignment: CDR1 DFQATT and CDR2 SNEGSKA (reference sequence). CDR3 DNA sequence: TGCAGTGCCCCGGACAGGGGATTTGGGCGCGAGCAGTACTTC. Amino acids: CSAPDRGFGREQYF.

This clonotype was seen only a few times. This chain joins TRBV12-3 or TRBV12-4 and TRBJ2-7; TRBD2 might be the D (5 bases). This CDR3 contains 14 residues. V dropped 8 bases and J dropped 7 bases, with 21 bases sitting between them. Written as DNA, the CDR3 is TGTGCCAGCCGCCCCACTGGACTCCTTCAGGAGCAGTACTTC. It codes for CASRPTGLLQEQYF.

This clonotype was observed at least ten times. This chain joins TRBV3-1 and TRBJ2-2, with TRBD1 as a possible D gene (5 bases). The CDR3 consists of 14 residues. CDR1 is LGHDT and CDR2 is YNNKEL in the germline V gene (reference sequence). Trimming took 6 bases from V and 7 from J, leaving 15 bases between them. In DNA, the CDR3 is TGTGCCAGCAGGTATACAGGCCCAGGCGGGGAGCTGTTTTTT. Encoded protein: CASRYTGPGGELFF.

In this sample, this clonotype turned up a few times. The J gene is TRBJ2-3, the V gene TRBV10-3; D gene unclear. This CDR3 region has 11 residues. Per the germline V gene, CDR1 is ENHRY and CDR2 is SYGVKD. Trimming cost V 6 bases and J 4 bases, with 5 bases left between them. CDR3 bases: TGTGCCATCAGAAGCGCAGATACGCAGTATTTT. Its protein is CAIRSADTQYF.

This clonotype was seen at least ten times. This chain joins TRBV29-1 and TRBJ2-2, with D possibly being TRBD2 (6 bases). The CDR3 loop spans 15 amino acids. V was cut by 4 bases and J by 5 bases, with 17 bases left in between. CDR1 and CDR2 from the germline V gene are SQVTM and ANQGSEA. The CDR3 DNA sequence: TGCAGCGTTGGGACCCGGGACTCACGTACCGGGGAGCTGTTTTTT. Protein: CSVGTRDSRTGELFF.

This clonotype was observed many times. For the CDR3, the DNA is TGCGCCAGCAGCTTGGCCTCCTCTAGCTCCGAGCAGTTCTTC. This sequence encodes CASSLASSSSEQFF. The chain recombines TRBV5-1 with TRBJ2-1, with TRBD2 as a possible D gene (5 bases). Germline V gene sequence: CDR1 SGHRS, CDR2 YFSETQ. The CDR3 consists of 14 residues. Trimming removed 0 bases at V and 10 bases at J, with 14 bases between.

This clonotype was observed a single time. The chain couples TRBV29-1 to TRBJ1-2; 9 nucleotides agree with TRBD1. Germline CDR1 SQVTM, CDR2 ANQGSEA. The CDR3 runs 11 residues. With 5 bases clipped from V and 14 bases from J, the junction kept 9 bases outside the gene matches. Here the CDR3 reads CSVRRTGDITF. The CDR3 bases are TGCAGCGTTCGGAGGACAGGGGACATAACCTTC.

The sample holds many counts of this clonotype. CDR3 DNA sequence: TGTGCCAGCAGTTTAAGGAGGAGAGAGCAGTTCTTC. This codes for CASSLRRREQFF. This chain joins TRBV12-3 or TRBV12-4 and TRBJ2-1; D is possibly TRBD2 (5 bases). Trimming removed 2 bases from V and 10 bases from J, with 9 bases in between. The CDR3 sequence is 12 residues long.

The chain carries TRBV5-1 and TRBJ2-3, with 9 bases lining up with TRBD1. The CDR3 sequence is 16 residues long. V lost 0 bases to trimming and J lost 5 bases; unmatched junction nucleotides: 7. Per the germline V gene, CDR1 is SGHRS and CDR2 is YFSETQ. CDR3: CASSLDSDRGIDTQYF. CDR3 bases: TGCGCCAGCAGCTTGGATTCGGACAGGGGAATAGATACGCAGTATTTT.

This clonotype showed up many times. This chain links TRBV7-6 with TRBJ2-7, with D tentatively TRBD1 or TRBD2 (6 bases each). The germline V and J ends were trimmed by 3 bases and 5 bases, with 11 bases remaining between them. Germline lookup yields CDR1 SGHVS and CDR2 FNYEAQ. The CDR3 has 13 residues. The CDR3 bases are TGTGCCAGCAGCTTGGTTAGGGGGGACGAGCAGTACTTC. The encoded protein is CASSLVRGDEQYF.

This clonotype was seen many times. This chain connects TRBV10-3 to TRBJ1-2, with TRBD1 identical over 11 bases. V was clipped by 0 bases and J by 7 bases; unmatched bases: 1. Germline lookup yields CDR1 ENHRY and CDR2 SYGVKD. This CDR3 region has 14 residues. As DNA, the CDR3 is TGTGCCATCAGTGAGTCCGGACAGGGGGCTGGCTACACCTTC. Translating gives CAISESGQGAGYTF.

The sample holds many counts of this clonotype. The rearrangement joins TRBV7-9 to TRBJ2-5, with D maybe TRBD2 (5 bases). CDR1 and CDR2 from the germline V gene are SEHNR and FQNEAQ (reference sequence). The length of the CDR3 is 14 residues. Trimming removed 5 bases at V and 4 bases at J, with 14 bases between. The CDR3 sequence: CASSASGGGETQYF. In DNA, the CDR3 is TGTGCCAGCAGCGCCAGCGGTGGCGGAGAGACCCAGTACTTC.

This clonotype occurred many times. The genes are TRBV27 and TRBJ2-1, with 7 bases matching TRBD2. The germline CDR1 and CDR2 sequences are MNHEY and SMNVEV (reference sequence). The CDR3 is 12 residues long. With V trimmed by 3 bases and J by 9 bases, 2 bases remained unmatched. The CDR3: CASSFTGGEQFF. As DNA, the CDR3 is TGTGCCAGCAGTTTCACGGGAGGTGAGCAGTTCTTC.

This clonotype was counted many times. For the CDR3, the DNA is TGTGCCAGCAGTTTATCGGCTAGCGGCTACACCGGGGAGCTGTTTTTT. It encodes CASSLSASGYTGELFF. The V gene is TRBV27, the J gene TRBJ2-2; 7 bases line up with TRBD2. The CDR3 runs to 16 residues. Trimming at V came to 0 bases and at J to 3 bases, leaving 4 bases not matched to a gene. Germline assignment: CDR1 MNHEY and CDR2 SMNVEV (reference sequence).

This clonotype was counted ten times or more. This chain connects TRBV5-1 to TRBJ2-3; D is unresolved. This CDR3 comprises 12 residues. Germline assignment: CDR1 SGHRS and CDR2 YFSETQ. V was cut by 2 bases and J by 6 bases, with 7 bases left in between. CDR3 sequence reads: CASSFSRDTQYF. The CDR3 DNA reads TGCGCCAGCAGCTTTTCCAGGGATACGCAGTATTTT.

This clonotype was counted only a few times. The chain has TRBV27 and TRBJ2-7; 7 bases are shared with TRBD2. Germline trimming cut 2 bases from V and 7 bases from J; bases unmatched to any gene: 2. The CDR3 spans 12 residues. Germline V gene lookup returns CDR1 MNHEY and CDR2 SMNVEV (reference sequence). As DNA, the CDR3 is TGTGCCAGCAGTTTACTGCGGGGGGAGCAGTACTTC. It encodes CASSLLRGEQYF.